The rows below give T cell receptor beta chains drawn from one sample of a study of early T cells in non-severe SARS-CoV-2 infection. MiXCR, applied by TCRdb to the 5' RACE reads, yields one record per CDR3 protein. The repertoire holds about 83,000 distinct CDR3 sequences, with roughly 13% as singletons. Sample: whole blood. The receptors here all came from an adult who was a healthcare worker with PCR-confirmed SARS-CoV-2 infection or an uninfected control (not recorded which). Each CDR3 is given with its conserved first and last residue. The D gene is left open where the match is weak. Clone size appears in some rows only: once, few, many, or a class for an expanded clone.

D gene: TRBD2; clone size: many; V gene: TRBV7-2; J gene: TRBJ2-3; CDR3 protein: CASSLRGLAGPATQYF; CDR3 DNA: TGTGCCAGCAGCCTCCGCGGACTAGCGGGGCCGGCTACGCAGTATTTT
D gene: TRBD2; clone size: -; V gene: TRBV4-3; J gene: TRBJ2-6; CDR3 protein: CASSQGVSGGVFGANVLTF; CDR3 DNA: TGCGCCAGCAGCCAAGGTGTTAGCGGGGGGGTCTTCGGGGCCAACGTCCTGACTTTC
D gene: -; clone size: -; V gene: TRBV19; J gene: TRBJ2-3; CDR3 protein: CASSRLSTTDTQYF; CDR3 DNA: TGTGCCAGTAGCAGACTTTCCACAACAGATACGCAGTATTTT
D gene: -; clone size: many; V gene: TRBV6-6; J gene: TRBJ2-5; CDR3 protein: CASSYRVLLQETQYF; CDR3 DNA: TGTGCCAGCAGTTACAGGGTTCTCCTCCAAGAGACCCAGTACTTC
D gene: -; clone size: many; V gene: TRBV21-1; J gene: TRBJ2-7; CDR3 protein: CASTVGYEQYF; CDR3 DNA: TGTGCCTCAACTGTCGGCTACGAGCAGTACTTC
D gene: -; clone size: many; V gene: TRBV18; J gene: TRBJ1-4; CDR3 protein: CASSPQRAIEKLFF; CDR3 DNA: TGTGCCAGCTCCCCCCAGCGCGCTATTGAAAAACTGTTTTTT
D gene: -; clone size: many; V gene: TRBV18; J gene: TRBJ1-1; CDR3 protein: CASSRQSNTEAFF; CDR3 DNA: TGTGCCAGCTCAAGGCAGTCAAACACTGAAGCTTTCTTT
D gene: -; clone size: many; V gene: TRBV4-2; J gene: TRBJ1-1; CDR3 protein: CAAGTLLEAFF; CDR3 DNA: TGTGCCGCTGGGACCCTCCTTGAAGCTTTCTTT
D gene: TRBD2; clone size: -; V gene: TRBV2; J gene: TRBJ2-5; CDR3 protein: CASRSGAIQETQYF; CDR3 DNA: TGTGCCAGCAGAAGCGGGGCCATACAAGAGACCCAGTACTTC
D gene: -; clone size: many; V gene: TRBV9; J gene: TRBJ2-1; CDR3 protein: CASSYEAAGANEQFF; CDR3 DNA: TGTGCCAGCTCATACGAAGCAGCTGGGGCCAATGAGCAGTTCTTC
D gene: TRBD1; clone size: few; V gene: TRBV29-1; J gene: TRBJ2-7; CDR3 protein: CSVRTGGPPSYEQYF; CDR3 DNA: TGCAGCGTAAGGACAGGGGGCCCCCCTTCTTACGAGCAGTACTTC
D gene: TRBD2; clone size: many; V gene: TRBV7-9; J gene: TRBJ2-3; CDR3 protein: CASSLGSAGATDTQYF; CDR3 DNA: TGTGCCAGCAGCTTAGGTTCCGCGGGAGCCACAGATACGCAGTATTTT
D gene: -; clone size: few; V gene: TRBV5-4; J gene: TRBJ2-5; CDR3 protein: CASSSPRVQETQYF; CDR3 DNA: TGTGCCAGCAGCTCCCCCCGAGTCCAAGAGACCCAGTACTTC
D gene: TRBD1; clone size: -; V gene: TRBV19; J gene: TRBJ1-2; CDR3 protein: CASSTGDRGFYGYTF; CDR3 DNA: TGTGCCAGTAGTACCGGGGACAGGGGGTTCTATGGCTACACCTTC
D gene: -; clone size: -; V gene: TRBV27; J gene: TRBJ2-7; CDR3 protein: CASSLAGLGNEQYF; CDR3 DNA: TGTGCCAGCAGTTTAGCGGGGCTCGGGAACGAGCAGTACTTC
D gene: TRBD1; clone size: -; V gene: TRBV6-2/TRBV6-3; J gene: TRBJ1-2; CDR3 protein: CASSRTGDGYGYTF; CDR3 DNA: TGTGCCAGCAGTCGGACAGGGGACGGCTATGGCTACACCTTC
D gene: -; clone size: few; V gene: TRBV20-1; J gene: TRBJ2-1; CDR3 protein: CSARMGEQFF; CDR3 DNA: TGCAGTGCTAGGATGGGTGAGCAGTTCTTC
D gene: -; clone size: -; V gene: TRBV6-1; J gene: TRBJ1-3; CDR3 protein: CASRVTGTSGNTIYF; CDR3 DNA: TGTGCCAGCAGAGTTACAGGGACCTCTGGAAACACCATATATTTT
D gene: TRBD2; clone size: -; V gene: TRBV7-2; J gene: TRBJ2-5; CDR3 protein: CASSGGLAGVETQYF; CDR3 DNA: TGTGCCAGCAGCGGCGGACTAGCGGGGGTCGAGACCCAGTACTTC
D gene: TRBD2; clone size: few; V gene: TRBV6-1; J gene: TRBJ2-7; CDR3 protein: CASNPRTSGNHEQYF; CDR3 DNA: TGTGCCAGCAACCCCAGGACTAGCGGGAACCACGAGCAGTACTTC
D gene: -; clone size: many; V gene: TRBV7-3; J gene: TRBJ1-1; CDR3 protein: CASSLRTAKNTEAFF; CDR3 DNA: TGTGCCAGCAGCTTAAGAACAGCAAAGAACACTGAAGCTTTCTTT
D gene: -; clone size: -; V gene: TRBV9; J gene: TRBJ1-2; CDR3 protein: CASSVGKSFNYGYTF; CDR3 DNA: TGTGCCAGCAGCGTAGGAAAGAGTTTTAACTATGGCTACACCTTC
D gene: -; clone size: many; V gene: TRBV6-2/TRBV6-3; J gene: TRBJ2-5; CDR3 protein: CASSSLSRRLETQYF; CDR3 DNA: TGTGCCAGCAGTTCCCTCTCGCGGCGTCTAGAGACCCAGTACTTC
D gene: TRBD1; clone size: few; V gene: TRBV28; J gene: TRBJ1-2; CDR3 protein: CASKISGQFTGYTF; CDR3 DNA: TGTGCCAGCAAAATTTCGGGACAGTTTACCGGCTACACCTTC
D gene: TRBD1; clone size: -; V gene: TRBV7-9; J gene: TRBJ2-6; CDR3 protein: CASSKQGAGANVLTF; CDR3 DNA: TGTGCCAGCAGTAAACAGGGGGCTGGGGCCAACGTCCTGACTTTC
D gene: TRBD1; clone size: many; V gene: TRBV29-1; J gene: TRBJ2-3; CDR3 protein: CSVGGTGVTDTQYF; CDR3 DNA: TGCAGCGTTGGGGGGACAGGGGTTACAGATACGCAGTATTTT
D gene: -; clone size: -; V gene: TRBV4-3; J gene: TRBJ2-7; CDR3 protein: CASSQDPGARYEQYF; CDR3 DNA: TGCGCCAGCAGCCAAGATCCAGGGGCCCGCTACGAGCAGTACTTC
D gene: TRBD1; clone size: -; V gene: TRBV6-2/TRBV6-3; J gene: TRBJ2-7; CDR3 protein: CASSYSISGQGYEQYF; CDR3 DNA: TGTGCCAGCAGTTACTCGATATCGGGACAGGGCTACGAGCAGTACTTC
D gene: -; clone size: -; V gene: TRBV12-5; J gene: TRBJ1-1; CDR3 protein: CASGFSPGVNTEAFF; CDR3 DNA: TGTGCTAGTGGTTTCTCTCCGGGGGTGAACACTGAAGCTTTCTTT
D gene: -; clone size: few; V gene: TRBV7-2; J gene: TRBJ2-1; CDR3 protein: CASRTNSAAAGASYNEQFF; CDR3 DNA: TGTGCCAGCAGGACCAATAGCGCCGCCGCGGGGGCCTCCTACAATGAGCAGTTCTTC
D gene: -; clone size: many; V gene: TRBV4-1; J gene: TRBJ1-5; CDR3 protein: CASSQDPLTEPQHF; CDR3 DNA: TGCGCCAGCAGCCAAGATCCCCTTACGGAGCCCCAGCATTTT
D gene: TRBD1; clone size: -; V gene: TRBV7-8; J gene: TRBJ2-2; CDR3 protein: CASSSRAPHRGLAGELFF; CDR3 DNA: TGTGCCAGCAGCTCCCGAGCCCCCCACAGGGGGCTAGCCGGGGAGCTGTTTTTT
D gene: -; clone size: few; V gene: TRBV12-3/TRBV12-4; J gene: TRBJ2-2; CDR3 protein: CASRQGKRTGELFF; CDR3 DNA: TGTGCCAGCAGACAGGGCAAGCGCACCGGGGAGCTGTTTTTT
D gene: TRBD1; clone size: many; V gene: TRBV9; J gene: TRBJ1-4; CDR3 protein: CASSVGQGNEKLFF; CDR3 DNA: TGTGCCAGCAGCGTGGGACAGGGGAATGAAAAACTGTTTTTT